These 15 T cell receptor beta chains were sequenced from one sample in a study of human T cells and chemical hapten exposure (dated by TCRdb to the early 2020s). Libraries were prepared through RACE. This sample was sequenced with a NextSeq 500. Starting from the raw public reads, TCRdb applied fastp trimming at Q25, assembled clones with MiXCR and retained in-frame beta chains. CDR3 protein duplicates are merged, each entry listing the most common genes and DNA. The sample table contains more than 65,000 distinct CDR3 sequences; only one count was recorded for under 9% of them. The ten largest account for about 1.6% of the sample. This specimen's time point label, per the study, means: patch test 1, 2 weeks after DPC sensitization. This specimen's treatment or condition label, interpreted: therapeutic diphenylcyclopropenone sensitization with weekly scalp DPC. Sequences were derived from whole blood, sampled in connection with sensitization to the hapten diphenylcyclopropenone (DPC). The receptor source for this set is a woman in her thirties with alopecia areata. Some clones in this sample may be carry-over from other donors' samples.

In its sample, this clonotype was seen many times. The V gene is TRBV29-1, the J gene TRBJ1-1, with 7 positions matching TRBD1. The length of the CDR3 is 11 residues. Losses at the gene ends were 6 bases for V and 6 bases for J; bases not matched to a gene: 4. Germline CDR1 SQVTM, CDR2 ANQGSEA. The CDR3 DNA reads as TGCAGCGTCATAGGACAGGCTGAAGCTTTCTTT. This codes for CSVIGQAEAFF. The full variable domain, in which reference TRBV29-1 and TRBJ1-1 provide the parts outside the CDR3, is SAVISQKPSRDICQRGTSLTIQCQVDSQVTMMFWYRQQPGQSLTLIATANQGSEATYESGFVIDKFPISRPNLTFSTLTVSNMSPEDSSIYLCSVIGQAEAFFGQGTRLTVV.

This clonotype appeared a few times. The gene calls are TRBV18 and TRBJ1-1, with TRBD1 identical over 7 bases. Germline loops: CDR1 KGHSH, CDR2 LQKENI. After removal of 2 bases from V and 1 base from J, the junction contained 4 bases not matched to a gene. The CDR3 spans 15 residues. CDR3 protein: CASSPGGQPNTEAFF. CDR3 coding DNA: TGTGCCAGCTCACCAGGGGGACAGCCGAACACTGAAGCTTTCTTT.

This clonotype was counted many times. The gene calls are TRBV20-1 and TRBJ1-6, with 7 bases matching TRBD1. The J segment lost 6 bases and the V segment lost 4 bases, leaving 3 bases of the junction unmatched. Looked up from germline, CDR1 is DFQATT and CDR2 is SNEGSKA (reference sequence). The CDR3 is 13 amino acids. The CDR3 sequence: CSATGTANSPLHF. Written as DNA, the CDR3 is TGCAGTGCTACGGGGACAGCTAATTCACCCCTCCACTTT.

The chain joins TRBV4-2 to TRBJ1-1; tentative D call: TRBD1 (6 bases). CDR1 and CDR2 (germline): LGHNA, YNFKEQ. Trimming pared 0 bases from V and 4 bases from J, leaving 12 bases between. CDR3 length equals 15 residues. CDR3 DNA sequence: TGTGCCAGCAGCCAAGATCTAGGGGGTACCACTGAAGCTTTCTTT. It encodes CASSQDLGGTTEAFF.

The table lists this clonotype with many counts. The chain links TRBV15 to TRBJ1-6; D gene uncertain. Germline V lookup: CDR1 LNHNV, CDR2 YYDKDF (reference sequence). The CDR3 covers 15 residues. V was trimmed by 3 bases and J by 2 bases, leaving 8 bases between them. The CDR3 protein is CATSSGTPYNSPLHF. The CDR3 nucleotides read TGTGCCACCAGCAGCGGTACACCCTATAATTCACCCCTCCACTTT.

The sample holds a few counts of this clonotype. V gene TRBV5-4 combines with J gene TRBJ1-2; maybe TRBD1 (6 bases). This CDR3 has 15 amino acids. Germline V gives CDR1 SGHNT, CDR2 YYREEE (reference sequence). Between the trimmed V and J ends, which lost 1 base and 6 bases, there was a span of 16 bases. The DNA of the CDR3 is TGTGCCAGCAGCTTGAACCAGGGGATCAGGAATGGCTACACCTTC. Its protein product is CASSLNQGIRNGYTF. Full variable domain (missing parts from reference TRBV5-4 and TRBJ1-2): ETGVTQSPTHLIKTRGQQVTLRCSSQSGHNTVSWYQQALGQGPQFIFQYYREEENGRGNFPPRFSGLQFPNYSSELNVNALELDDSALYLCASSLNQGIRNGYTFGSGTRLTVV.

This clonotype was recorded at least ten times. The J gene is TRBJ2-7, the V gene TRBV12-3 or TRBV12-4; a weak D match, TRBD2 (6 bases). The CDR3 covers 16 residues. The germline V and J ends were trimmed by 4 bases and 2 bases, with 18 bases remaining between them. The CDR3, as DNA: TGTGCCAGCAGTTATTCTTCACCGGGACTTACCTACGAGCAGTACTTC. Translated: CASSYSSPGLTYEQYF.

This clonotype was counted many times. V is TRBV5-1 and J is TRBJ2-1; a weak D match, TRBD2 (5 bases). Germline CDR1 and CDR2: SGHRS and YFSETQ. This CDR3 spans 14 amino acids. The V gene lost 2 bases and the J gene lost 5 bases, with 11 bases spanning the gap. CDR3 in DNA: TGCGCCAGCAGCTTAAACGGGAACGACAATGAGCAGTTCTTC. As protein: CASSLNGNDNEQFF. Using reference TRBV5-1 and TRBJ2-1 for the parts outside the CDR3, the full variable domain is KAGVTQTPRYLIKTRGQQVTLSCSPISGHRSVSWYQQTPGQGLQFLFEYFSETQRNKGNFPGRFSGRQFSNSRSEMNVSTLELGDSALYLCASSLNGNDNEQFFGPGTRLTVL.

The V and J genes are TRBV28 and TRBJ2-7; 9 positions agree with TRBD1. Germline-derived CDR1 and CDR2 are MDHEN and SYDVKM. This CDR3 comprises 17 residues. V trimming: 3 bases; J trimming: 4 bases; junction bases outside the gene matches: 13. The CDR3 region is CASSFIVRGQGSYEQYF. CDR3 nucleotide sequence: TGTGCCAGCAGTTTTATCGTGCGGGGACAGGGTAGTTACGAGCAGTACTTC. Together with reference TRBV28 and TRBJ2-7, the CDR3 gives the full variable domain: DVKVTQSSRYLVKRTGEKVFLECVQDMDHENMFWYRQDPGLGLRLIYFSYDVKMKEKGDIPEGYSVSREKKERFSLILESASTNQTSMYLCASSFIVRGQGSYEQYFGPGTRLTVT.

This clonotype was found a few times. In DNA form, the CDR3 reads TGCGCCAGCAGCTTGCTGGGGAATAGCAATCAGCCCCAGCATTTT. Protein product: CASSLLGNSNQPQHF. The rearrangement joins TRBV5-1 to TRBJ1-5; no definite D call. The CDR3 contains 15 residues. The germline V and J ends were trimmed by 1 base and 0 bases, with 8 bases remaining between them. The germline gives CDR1 SGHRS, CDR2 YFSETQ.

Many counts were recorded for this clonotype. V is TRBV13 and J is TRBJ2-7, with 7 bases identical to TRBD2. Germline CDR1 and CDR2: PRHDT and FYEKMQ (reference sequence). After removal of 5 bases from V and 1 base from J, the junction contained 26 bases not matched to a gene. CDR3 length: 21 residues. The CDR3 bases are TGTGCCAGCAGCCGGGGAGAAAGCGGGGTAAAACCGACCCCTCTTTCCTACGAGCAGTACTTC. It is translated as CASSRGESGVKPTPLSYEQYF.

Turning to this clonotype: A much larger clone is a single base away; this may be a read error. This sequence joins TRBV27 and TRBJ1-5, with a weak D call TRBD1 (5 bases). Germline V gene sequence: CDR1 MNHEY, CDR2 SMNVEV (reference sequence). There are 14 residues in the CDR3. The CDR3 bases are TGTGCCAGCAGTTCAGTCGGGGCTTATCAGCCCCAGAATTTT. Protein sequence: CASSSVGAYQPQNF.

The rearrangement links TRBV29-1 to TRBJ2-7; the D is unclear. Per the germline V gene, CDR1 is SQVTM and CDR2 is ANQGSEA. V was cut by 5 bases and J by 0 bases, with 14 bases left in between. The CDR3 sequence is 14 residues long. The CDR3 is CSVLGSASSYEQYF. Written as DNA, the CDR3 is TGCAGCGTTCTTGGGTCGGCGAGCTCCTACGAGCAGTACTTC.

This clonotype was observed at least ten times. The V and J genes are TRBV30 and TRBJ1-1; TRBD1 matches at 7 bases. Germline assignment: CDR1 GTSNPN and CDR2 SVGIG (reference sequence). The V segment lost 3 bases and the J segment 1 base; nucleotides outside the gene matches: 2. The CDR3 totals 13 residues. The CDR3 reads CAWRTGTNTEAFF. CDR3 bases: TGTGCCTGGAGGACAGGGACGAACACTGAAGCTTTCTTT.

This clonotype was detected only a few times. V is TRBV30 and J is TRBJ2-5; possibly TRBD1 for D (6 bases). The CDR3 consists of 12 residues. Trimming shortened V by 5 bases and J by 2 bases, and 9 bases separated the two germline ends. Germline lookup yields CDR1 GTSNPN and CDR2 SVGIG (reference sequence). CDR3 nucleotide sequence: TGTGCCTGGGCCAGGGGACAAGAGACCCAGTACTTC. Protein sequence: CAWARGQETQYF.